This TCR beta chain was documented in a study of glioma-infiltrating T cells after dendritic cell vaccination. The study's findings and limits: Survival was not directly related to TCR clonality in these patients.

Germline V gene data show CDR1 as LNHDA and CDR2 as SQIVND (reference sequence). The J segment lost 7 bases and the V segment lost 4 bases, leaving 7 bases of the junction unmatched. The CDR3 sequence is 15 residues long. Clones were read by immunoSEQ multiplex PCR, and TCRdb kept only the in-frame ones, dropping some. The table lists more than 55,000 clones, more than 70% of them singletons, with roughly 8.8% in the top ten. Regarding time point: after dendritic cell vaccination, including at tumor progression/relapse. Patients had residual fresh-frozen tumor tissue and more than two years of survival data. Points on this clone: Its antigen is not identified.

The source was blood, collected after dendritic cell vaccination. This sequence was found in a human donor with glioblastoma. The chain joins TRBV19 to TRBJ2-4, with 10 bases fitting TRBD1. The CDR3 DNA reads TGTGCCAGTAGTACACAGACAGGGGGCGGTAACATTCAGTACTTC. It yields the protein CASSTQTGGGNIQYF. Supplemented by reference TRBV19 and TRBJ2-4, the full variable domain reads DGGITQSPKYLFRKEGQNVTLSCEQNLNHDAMYWYRQDPGQGLRLIYYSQIVNDFQKGDIAEGYSVSREKKESFPLTVTSAQKNPTAFYLCASSTQTGGGNIQYFGAGTRLSVL.